Listed below are T cell receptor beta chains from one sample, sequenced in a study of neurological immune-mediated disorders. TCRdb called the 5' RACE reads again in MiXCR, with one record for every CDR3 protein. The data contain some 78,000 distinct CDR3 sequences, less than 5.5% of them singletons. Sequences were obtained from PBMCs. The receptors were sampled from a woman aged 30 to 39 with multiple sclerosis. The CDR3 runs from the conserved cysteine through the conserved F or W. D genes are given only for firm matches. Part of the rows lack a size; the others show once, few, many or a class for expanded clones.

TRBV7-8,-,-,TRBJ2-2,CASSLPLTRPHGELFF,TGTGCCAGCAGCTTACCCCTAACTCGACCACACGGGGAGCTGTTTTTT
TRBV11-2,many,-,TRBJ1-4,CASSFQGKLFF,TGTGCCAGCAGCTTTCAGGGGAAACTGTTTTTT
TRBV14,many,-,TRBJ2-3,CASSQVETATQYF,TGTGCCAGCAGCCAAGTCGAGACGGCTACGCAGTATTTT
TRBV4-1,many,TRBD1,TRBJ2-7,CASSPRQGGAFEQYF,TGCGCCAGCAGCCCTCGACAGGGCGGAGCCTTCGAGCAGTACTTC
TRBV28,many,TRBD2,TRBJ2-5,CASSWGLAGEGETQYF,TGTGCCAGCAGTTGGGGACTAGCGGGAGAGGGGGAGACCCAGTACTTC
TRBV12-3/TRBV12-4,few,TRBD1,TRBJ1-5,CASSSVTGGDQPQHF,TGTGCCAGCAGTTCGGTTACAGGGGGAGATCAGCCCCAGCATTTT
TRBV4-2,many,-,TRBJ2-3,CASSQEFGDGTDTQYF,TGTGCCAGCAGCCAAGAATTTGGGGATGGCACAGATACGCAGTATTTT
TRBV9,many,TRBD2,TRBJ2-1,CASSPLGLAGGGEQFF,TGTGCCAGCAGCCCCCTCGGACTAGCCGGAGGGGGAGAGCAGTTCTTC
TRBV20-1,many,TRBD1,TRBJ1-4,CSAGQGISTNEKLFF,TGCAGTGCCGGACAGGGGATTTCAACTAATGAAAAACTGTTTTTT
TRBV29-1,few,TRBD1,TRBJ1-3,CSVSDRGGNTIYF,TGCAGCGTTTCGGACAGGGGAGGAAACACCATATATTTT
TRBV10-2,many,-,TRBJ1-1,CASSDSGEEAFF,TGCGCCAGCAGTGACTCAGGAGAGGAAGCTTTCTTT
TRBV20-1,many,-,TRBJ2-5,CSARRWETQYF,TGCAGTGCTAGGAGGTGGGAGACCCAGTACTTC
TRBV6-5,-,-,TRBJ1-1,CASSPTGTGAEAFF,TGTGCCAGCAGTCCAACAGGGACGGGCGCTGAAGCTTTCTTT
TRBV5-1,many,-,TRBJ1-6,CASSGGPARTPLHF,TGCGCCAGCAGCGGGGGGCCGGCAAGGACACCCCTCCACTTT
TRBV12-5,few,TRBD1,TRBJ1-1,CASGPVGQVNTEAFF,TGTGCTAGTGGCCCTGTAGGACAGGTGAACACTGAAGCTTTCTTT
TRBV12-3/TRBV12-4,many,TRBD2,TRBJ2-1,CASSTHWTSGAYNEQFF,TGTGCCAGCAGTACCCACTGGACTAGCGGGGCATACAATGAGCAGTTCTTC
TRBV5-1,many,TRBD2,TRBJ2-1,CASSLGTSDIEQFF,TGCGCCAGCAGCTTGGGGACTAGCGACATTGAGCAGTTCTTC
TRBV14,many,-,TRBJ1-2,CASSQRDLETGSRGYTF,TGTGCCAGCAGCCAACGCGACTTAGAAACAGGGTCTCGCGGCTACACCTTC
TRBV4-2,many,-,TRBJ1-3,CASHRGEQGAGNTIYF,TGTGCCAGCCACCGGGGGGAGCAAGGGGCTGGAAACACCATATATTTT
TRBV20-1,few,-,TRBJ1-1,CSALPGLEAFF,TGCAGTGCTCTACCGGGGCTGGAAGCTTTCTTT
TRBV10-3,many,-,TRBJ2-5,CAISPVPGTQLNQETQYF,TGTGCCATCTCCCCGGTACCAGGGACACAACTTAATCAAGAGACCCAGTACTTC
TRBV2,many,-,TRBJ2-5,CASSPPRMETQYF,TGTGCCAGCTCGCCCCCCCGGATGGAGACCCAGTACTTC
TRBV12-3/TRBV12-4,many,-,TRBJ2-5,CASSLFGGGQETQYF,TGTGCCAGCAGTTTATTTGGGGGCGGCCAAGAGACCCAGTACTTC
TRBV12-3/TRBV12-4,many,-,TRBJ2-1,CASTSEGRPYNEQFF,TGTGCCAGCACCTCTGAAGGGAGACCCTACAATGAGCAGTTCTTC
TRBV15,many,TRBD2,TRBJ2-7,CATSRAGLSSYEQYF,TGTGCCACCAGCAGAGCGGGACTATCCTCCTACGAGCAGTACTTC
TRBV6-2/TRBV6-3,many,TRBD1,TRBJ2-2,CASSYGGQGAGELFF,TGTGCCAGCAGTTACGGGGGACAGGGGGCCGGGGAGCTGTTTTTT
TRBV12-3/TRBV12-4,many,-,TRBJ1-2,CASSLLDGAGGYTF,TGTGCCAGCAGTTTGTTGGACGGGGCTGGTGGCTACACCTTC
TRBV20-1,many,-,TRBJ2-3,CSAISAGTDTQYF,TGCAGTGCCATTAGCGCGGGCACAGATACGCAGTATTTT
TRBV24-1,many,-,TRBJ2-2,CATSDYQVGGELFF,TGTGCCACCAGTGATTACCAGGTGGGCGGGGAGCTGTTTTTT
TRBV5-1,many,TRBD1,TRBJ2-5,CASSLRTGWETQYF,TGCGCCAGCAGCCTGCGGACAGGGTGGGAGACCCAGTACTTC
TRBV20-1,-,TRBD2,TRBJ2-4,CSASGRADIQYF,TGCAGTGCTAGCGGGAGGGCTGACATTCAGTACTTC
TRBV20-1,many,-,TRBJ2-3,CSARDRSTDTQYF,TGCAGTGCTAGGGACAGAAGCACAGATACGCAGTATTTT
TRBV20-1,many,-,TRBJ2-2,CSAIHVLAGELFF,TGCAGTGCTATACATGTCCTAGCCGGGGAGCTTTTTTTT